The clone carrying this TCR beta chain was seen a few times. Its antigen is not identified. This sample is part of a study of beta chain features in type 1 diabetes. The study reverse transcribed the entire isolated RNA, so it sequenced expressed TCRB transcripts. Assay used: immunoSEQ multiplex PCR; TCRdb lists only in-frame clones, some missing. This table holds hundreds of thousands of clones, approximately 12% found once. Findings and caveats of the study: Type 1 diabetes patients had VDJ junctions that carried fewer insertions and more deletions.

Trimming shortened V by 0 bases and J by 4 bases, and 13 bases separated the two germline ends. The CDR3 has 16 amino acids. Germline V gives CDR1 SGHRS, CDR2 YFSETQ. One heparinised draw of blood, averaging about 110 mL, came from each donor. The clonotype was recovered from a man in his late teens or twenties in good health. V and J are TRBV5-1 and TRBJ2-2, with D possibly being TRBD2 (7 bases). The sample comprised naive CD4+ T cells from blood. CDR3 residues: CASSLAAGAITGELFF. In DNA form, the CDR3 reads TGCGCCAGCAGCTTGGCCGCGGGGGCGATCACCGGGGAGCTGTTTTTT.